These T cell receptor beta chains were read from a single sample in a study of blood T cell repertoires in COVID-19. Sequenced by immunoSEQ multiplex PCR; TCRdb stores in-frame clones only, minus some. The sample consists of roughly 190,000 clones, 80% of them appearing once. Input material: peripheral blood. The receptors originated from a man aged 55 to 70 with acute or convalescent COVID-19. CDR3s include the opening cysteine and the closing phenylalanine or tryptophan. Each record gives: CDR3 length, J gene, clone size, D gene, V gene, CDR3 DNA, CDR3 protein. A D gene is named only where the DNA matches it firmly. The size field is filled for only some rows; it gives once, few, many or a size class.

CDR3 length: 15; J gene: TRBJ1-3; clone size: few; D gene: .; V gene: TRBV5-5; CDR3 DNA: TGTGCCAGCAGCTTGTTTCGAGACTCTGGAAACACCATATATTTT; CDR3 protein: CASSLFRDSGNTIYF
CDR3 length: 14; J gene: TRBJ2-3; clone size: .; D gene: TRBD2; V gene: TRBV10-3; CDR3 DNA: TGTGCCGGACGGACTAGCGGAACTTCAGATACGCAGTATTTT; CDR3 protein: CAGRTSGTSDTQYF
CDR3 length: 15; J gene: TRBJ2-7; clone size: .; D gene: TRBD2; V gene: TRBV2; CDR3 DNA: TGTGCCAGCGGACTAGCGGGAGGACTTTCCTACGAGCAGTACTTC; CDR3 protein: CASGLAGGLSYEQYF
CDR3 length: 15; J gene: TRBJ1-2; clone size: .; D gene: TRBD1; V gene: TRBV9; CDR3 DNA: TGTGCCAGCAGCCTTCGACAGGGAGCTAACTATGGCTACACCTTC; CDR3 protein: CASSLRQGANYGYTF
CDR3 length: 17; J gene: TRBJ2-6; clone size: .; D gene: .; V gene: TRBV19; CDR3 DNA: TGTGCCAGTAGCGGGCTCCAGAACAGGGCAGGGGCCAACGTCCTGACTTTC; CDR3 protein: CASSGLQNRAGANVLTF
CDR3 length: 13; J gene: TRBJ2-7; clone size: .; D gene: TRBD1; V gene: TRBV6-5; CDR3 DNA: TGTGCCAGCAGGCGGACAGGGTCCCACGAGCAGTACTTC; CDR3 protein: CASRRTGSHEQYF
CDR3 length: 14; J gene: TRBJ1-3; clone size: .; D gene: .; V gene: TRBV10-3; CDR3 DNA: TGTGCCATCAGTTCGGACAGCTCTGGAAACACCATATATTTT; CDR3 protein: CAISSDSSGNTIYF
CDR3 length: 14; J gene: TRBJ1-3; clone size: .; D gene: .; V gene: TRBV11-2; CDR3 DNA: TGTGCCAGCAGCTTGTCAGTTACTGGAAACACCATATATTTT; CDR3 protein: CASSLSVTGNTIYF
CDR3 length: 14; J gene: TRBJ2-7; clone size: once; D gene: .; V gene: TRBV2; CDR3 DNA: TGTGCCAGCACTTACGGACTGGCTACCTACGAGCAGTACTTC; CDR3 protein: CASTYGLATYEQYF
CDR3 length: 16; J gene: TRBJ1-6; clone size: .; D gene: .; V gene: TRBV18; CDR3 DNA: TGTGCCAGCTCAACTTCCGAGGGAGGGCACCTTTCACCCCTCCACTTT; CDR3 protein: CASSTSEGGHLSPLHF
CDR3 length: 15; J gene: TRBJ2-1; clone size: few; D gene: TRBD1; V gene: TRBV7-3; CDR3 DNA: TGTGCCAGCAGCTTAGCTGGGACAGGGTTACATGAGCAGTTCTTC; CDR3 protein: CASSLAGTGLHEQFF
CDR3 length: 15; J gene: TRBJ1-6; clone size: .; D gene: TRBD1; V gene: TRBV7-2; CDR3 DNA: TGTGCCAGCAGCCCCCGGGACAGTTCCTCGTCACCCCTCCACTTT; CDR3 protein: CASSPRDSSSSPLHF
CDR3 length: 15; J gene: TRBJ2-1; clone size: .; D gene: .; V gene: TRBV5-1; CDR3 DNA: TGCGCCAGCAGCTTGGTCAAGTCTATTTACAATGAGCAGTTCTTC; CDR3 protein: CASSLVKSIYNEQFF
CDR3 length: 11; J gene: TRBJ2-7; clone size: .; D gene: TRBD1; V gene: TRBV10-2; CDR3 DNA: TGCGCCAGCAAGGGGGCGCAAGAGCAGTACTTC; CDR3 protein: CASKGAQEQYF
CDR3 length: 16; J gene: TRBJ1-2; clone size: .; D gene: .; V gene: TRBV29-1; CDR3 DNA: TGCAGCGTTGAAGTCCAGGGGCCTATAGCTAACTATGGCTACACCTTC; CDR3 protein: CSVEVQGPIANYGYTF
CDR3 length: 14; J gene: TRBJ2-3; clone size: .; D gene: TRBD2; V gene: TRBV2; CDR3 DNA: TGTGCCACCCGAAAGCGGGATAGCACAGATACGCAGTATTTT; CDR3 protein: CATRKRDSTDTQYF
CDR3 length: 15; J gene: TRBJ2-7; clone size: few; D gene: .; V gene: TRBV9; CDR3 DNA: TGTGCCAGCAGCGTAAGTGTCGGGGGAACCTACGAGCAGTACTTC; CDR3 protein: CASSVSVGGTYEQYF
CDR3 length: 17; J gene: TRBJ1-2; clone size: many; D gene: .; V gene: TRBV4-1; CDR3 DNA: TGCGCCAGCAGCCTTCTGCTTCTTGACAGAAACAATGGGGGCTACACCTTC; CDR3 protein: CASSLLLLDRNNGGYTF
CDR3 length: 15; J gene: TRBJ1-5; clone size: .; D gene: .; V gene: TRBV19; CDR3 DNA: TGTGCCAGTACGGATGGGGGAGGGTACAATCAGCCCCAGCATTTT; CDR3 protein: CASTDGGGYNQPQHF
CDR3 length: 13; J gene: TRBJ1-2; clone size: .; D gene: .; V gene: TRBV2; CDR3 DNA: TGTGCCAGCTGGGGAGGGGGTAACTATGGCTACACCTTC; CDR3 protein: CASWGGGNYGYTF
CDR3 length: 16; J gene: TRBJ2-2; clone size: once; D gene: .; V gene: TRBV9; CDR3 DNA: TGTGCCAGCAGCGTAGTGGATACCGCGGGCACCGGGGAGCTGTTTTTT; CDR3 protein: CASSVVDTAGTGELFF
CDR3 length: 13; J gene: TRBJ1-2; clone size: .; D gene: .; V gene: TRBV6-5; CDR3 DNA: TGTGCCAGCAGCTTCCAGGGAAACTATGGCTACACCTTC; CDR3 protein: CASSFQGNYGYTF
CDR3 length: 12; J gene: TRBJ2-1; clone size: .; D gene: .; V gene: TRBV30; CDR3 DNA: TGTGCCTGGAGTAAAACAGAGAATGAGCAGTTCTTC; CDR3 protein: CAWSKTENEQFF
CDR3 length: 15; J gene: TRBJ1-1; clone size: .; D gene: .; V gene: TRBV6-4; CDR3 DNA: TGTGCCAGCAGTGAAAATCAGGGTTTGGGGACTGAAGCTTTCTTT; CDR3 protein: CASSENQGLGTEAFF
CDR3 length: 15; J gene: TRBJ2-3; clone size: once; D gene: TRBD2; V gene: TRBV19; CDR3 DNA: TGTGCCAGTAGTATTCTAGCGGAGAGCACAGATACGCAGTATTTT; CDR3 protein: CASSILAESTDTQYF
CDR3 length: 16; J gene: TRBJ1-2; clone size: once; D gene: TRBD1; V gene: TRBV14; CDR3 DNA: TGTGCCAGCAGCCAAGCCCCCAGGGGGCGGATCTATGGCTACACCTTC; CDR3 protein: CASSQAPRGRIYGYTF
CDR3 length: 14; J gene: TRBJ2-3; clone size: .; D gene: TRBD1; V gene: TRBV5-4; CDR3 DNA: TGTGCCAGCAGCCCGGACAGGGCCACAGATACGCAGTATTTT; CDR3 protein: CASSPDRATDTQYF
CDR3 length: 13; J gene: TRBJ1-2; clone size: .; D gene: .; V gene: TRBV5-6; CDR3 DNA: TGTGCCAGCAACGCAGACAGCAACTATGGCTACACCTTC; CDR3 protein: CASNADSNYGYTF
CDR3 length: 15; J gene: TRBJ2-7; clone size: once; D gene: TRBD2; V gene: TRBV7-2; CDR3 DNA: TGTGCCAGCAGCCCTCATAGCGGGGGCCTCTACGAGCAGTACTTC; CDR3 protein: CASSPHSGGLYEQYF
CDR3 length: 16; J gene: TRBJ2-5; clone size: .; D gene: TRBD1; V gene: TRBV6-6; CDR3 DNA: TGTGCCAGCAGTACCGGGGGACAGGGGATTTTAGAGACCCAGTACTTC; CDR3 protein: CASSTGGQGILETQYF
CDR3 length: 14; J gene: TRBJ1-5; clone size: .; D gene: .; V gene: TRBV9; CDR3 DNA: TGTGCCAGCAGCGTAACAGGGTTATCTCAGCCCCAGCATTTT; CDR3 protein: CASSVTGLSQPQHF
CDR3 length: 14; J gene: TRBJ2-3; clone size: .; D gene: .; V gene: TRBV6-5; CDR3 DNA: TGTGCCAGCTTGGACACGACTAGCACAGATACGCAGTATTTT; CDR3 protein: CASLDTTSTDTQYF
CDR3 length: 14; J gene: TRBJ1-5; clone size: .; D gene: .; V gene: TRBV7-2; CDR3 DNA: TGTGCCAGCAGCTTTGGGGCTTTGAATCAGCCCCAGCATTTT; CDR3 protein: CASSFGALNQPQHF
CDR3 length: 17; J gene: TRBJ2-2; clone size: .; D gene: TRBD1; V gene: TRBV19; CDR3 DNA: TGTGCCAGTAGTATAGAAGGGCAGGGGGCTTACACCGGGGAGCTGTTTTTT; CDR3 protein: CASSIEGQGAYTGELFF
CDR3 length: 13; J gene: TRBJ2-1; clone size: .; D gene: .; V gene: TRBV9; CDR3 DNA: TGTGCCAGCAGCGAGCAGGGATGGGATGAGCAGTTCTTC; CDR3 protein: CASSEQGWDEQFF
CDR3 length: 16; J gene: TRBJ1-1; clone size: .; D gene: .; V gene: TRBV4-2; CDR3 DNA: TGTGCCAGCAGCCAAGCTGGGGGCAGAGGGAACACTGAAGCTTTCTTT; CDR3 protein: CASSQAGGRGNTEAFF
CDR3 length: 14; J gene: TRBJ1-1; clone size: .; D gene: TRBD1; V gene: TRBV6-5; CDR3 DNA: TGTGCCAGCACCAAATCTACAGGGGGCCATGGGGCTTTCTTT; CDR3 protein: CASTKSTGGHGAFF
CDR3 length: 14; J gene: TRBJ1-2; clone size: .; D gene: TRBD1; V gene: TRBV6-1; CDR3 DNA: TGTGCCAGCAGTGAAGGAAGGACAGGGGCCGGCTACACCTTC; CDR3 protein: CASSEGRTGAGYTF
CDR3 length: 16; J gene: TRBJ1-4; clone size: .; D gene: TRBD1; V gene: TRBV2; CDR3 DNA: TGTGCCAGCAGTGGGGGACAGGCGGCAACTAATGAAAAACTGTTTTTT; CDR3 protein: CASSGGQAATNEKLFF
CDR3 length: 15; J gene: TRBJ2-1; clone size: .; D gene: TRBD2; V gene: TRBV2; CDR3 DNA: TGTGCCAGCAAACTAAGCGGGAGCTCCTACAATGAGCAGTTCTTC; CDR3 protein: CASKLSGSSYNEQFF
CDR3 length: 12; J gene: TRBJ1-1; clone size: .; D gene: .; V gene: TRBV6-5; CDR3 DNA: TGTGCCAGCACCTCAGGGAACACTGAAGCTTTCTTT; CDR3 protein: CASTSGNTEAFF
CDR3 length: 14; J gene: TRBJ2-1; clone size: .; D gene: TRBD2; V gene: TRBV25-1; CDR3 DNA: TGTGCCAGCAGCCCCATGACTAGCGCATCTGGGCGGTTCTTC; CDR3 protein: CASSPMTSASGRFF